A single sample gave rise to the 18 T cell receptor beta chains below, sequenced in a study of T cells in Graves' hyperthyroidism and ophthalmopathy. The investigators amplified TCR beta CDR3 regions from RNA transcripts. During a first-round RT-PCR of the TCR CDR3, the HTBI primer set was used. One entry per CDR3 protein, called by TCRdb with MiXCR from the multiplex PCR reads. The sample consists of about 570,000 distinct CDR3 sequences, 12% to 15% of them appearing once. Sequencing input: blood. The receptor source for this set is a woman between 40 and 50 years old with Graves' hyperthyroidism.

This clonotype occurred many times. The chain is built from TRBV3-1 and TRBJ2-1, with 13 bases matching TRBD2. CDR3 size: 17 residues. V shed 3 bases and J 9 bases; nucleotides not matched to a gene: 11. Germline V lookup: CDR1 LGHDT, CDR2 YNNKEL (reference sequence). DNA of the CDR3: TGTGCCAGCAGCCACACTAGCGGGAGGGAGGGGGTTTCTGAGCAGTTCTTC. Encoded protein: CASSHTSGREGVSEQFF.

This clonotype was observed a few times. CDR3 sequence reads: CASNSRLEGYDEQFF. The CDR3 nucleotides read TGTGCCAGCAACTCCCGGCTAGAAGGTTACGATGAGCAGTTCTTC. The V and J genes are TRBV5-6 and TRBJ2-1; D unclear. V lost 6 bases, J lost 8 bases, and 21 bases lay in between. In germline, CDR1 is SGHDT, CDR2 YYEEEE. The CDR3 is 15 residues long.

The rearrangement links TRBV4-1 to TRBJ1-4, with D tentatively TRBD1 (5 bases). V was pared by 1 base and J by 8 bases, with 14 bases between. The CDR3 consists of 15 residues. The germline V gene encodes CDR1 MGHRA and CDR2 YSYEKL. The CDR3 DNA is TGCGCCAGCAGCCAAGGGCCGGGACTAAGGGAAAAACTGTTTTTT. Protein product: CASSQGPGLREKLFF.

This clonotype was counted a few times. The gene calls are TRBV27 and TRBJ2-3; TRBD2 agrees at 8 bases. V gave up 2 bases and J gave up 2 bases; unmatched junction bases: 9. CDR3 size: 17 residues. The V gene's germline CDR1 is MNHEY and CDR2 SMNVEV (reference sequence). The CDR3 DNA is TGTGCCAGCAGTTTAATCGCGACTAGCGTCCCCACAGATACGCAGTATTTT. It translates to CASSLIATSVPTDTQYF.

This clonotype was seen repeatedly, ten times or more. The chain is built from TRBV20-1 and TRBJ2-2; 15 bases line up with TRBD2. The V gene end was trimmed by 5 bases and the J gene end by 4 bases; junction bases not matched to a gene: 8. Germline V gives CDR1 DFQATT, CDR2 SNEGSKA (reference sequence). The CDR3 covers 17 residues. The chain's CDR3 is CSAYPGTSGRRTGELFF. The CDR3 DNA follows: TGCAGTGCTTATCCCGGGACTAGCGGGAGGCGCACCGGGGAGCTGTTTTTT.

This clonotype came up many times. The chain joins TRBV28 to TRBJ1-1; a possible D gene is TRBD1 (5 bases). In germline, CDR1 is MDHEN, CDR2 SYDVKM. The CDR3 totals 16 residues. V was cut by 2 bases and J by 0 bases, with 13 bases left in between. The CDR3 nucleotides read TGTGCCAGCAGTTTAGTCCAGGGTGGTTTGAACACTGAAGCTTTCTTT. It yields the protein CASSLVQGGLNTEAFF.

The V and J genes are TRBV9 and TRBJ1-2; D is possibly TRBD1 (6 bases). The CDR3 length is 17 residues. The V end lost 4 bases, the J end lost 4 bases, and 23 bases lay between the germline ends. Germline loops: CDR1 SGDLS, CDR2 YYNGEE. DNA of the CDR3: TGTGCCAGCAGCCCACCCCCCGGACAGACAGACAGCTATGGCTACACCTTC. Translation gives CASSPPPGQTDSYGYTF. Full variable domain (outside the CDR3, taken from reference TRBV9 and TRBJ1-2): DSGVTQTPKHLITATGQRVTLRCSPRSGDLSVYWYQQSLDQGLQFLIQYYNGEERAKGNILERFSAQQFPDLHSELNLSSLELGDSALYFCASSPPPGQTDSYGYTFGSGTRLTVV.

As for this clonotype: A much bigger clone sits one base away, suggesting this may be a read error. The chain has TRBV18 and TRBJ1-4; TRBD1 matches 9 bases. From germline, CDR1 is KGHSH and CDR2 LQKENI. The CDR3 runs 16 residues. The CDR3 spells CASSPSTGGTNEKLSF. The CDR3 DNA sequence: TGTGCCAGCTCACCCTCGACAGGGGGGACTAATGAAAAACTGTCTTTT.

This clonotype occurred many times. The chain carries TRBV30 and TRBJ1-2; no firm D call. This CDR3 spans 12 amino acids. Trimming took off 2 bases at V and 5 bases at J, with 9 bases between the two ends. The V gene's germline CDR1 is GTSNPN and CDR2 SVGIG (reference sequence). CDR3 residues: CAWSTSGYGYTF. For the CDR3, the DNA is TGTGCCTGGAGTACTAGTGGATATGGCTACACCTTC.

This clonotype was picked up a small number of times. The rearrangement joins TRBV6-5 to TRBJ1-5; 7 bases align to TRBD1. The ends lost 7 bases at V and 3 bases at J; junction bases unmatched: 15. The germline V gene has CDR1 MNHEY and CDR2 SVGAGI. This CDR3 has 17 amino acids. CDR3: CASIKPSGQKNNQPQHF. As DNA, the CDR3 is TGTGCCAGCATTAAACCCTCGGGACAGAAAAACAATCAGCCCCAGCATTTT.

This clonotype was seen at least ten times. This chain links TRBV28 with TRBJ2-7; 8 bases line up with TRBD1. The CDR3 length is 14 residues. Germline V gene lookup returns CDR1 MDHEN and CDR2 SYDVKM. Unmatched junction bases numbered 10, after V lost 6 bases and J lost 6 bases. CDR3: CASRDRVDGSEQYF. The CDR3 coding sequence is TGTGCCAGCAGGGACAGGGTGGATGGGAGCGAGCAGTACTTC. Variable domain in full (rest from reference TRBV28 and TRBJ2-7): DVKVTQSSRYLVKRTGEKVFLECVQDMDHENMFWYRQDPGLGLRLIYFSYDVKMKEKGDIPEGYSVSREKKERFSLILESASTNQTSMYLCASRDRVDGSEQYFGPGTRLTVT.

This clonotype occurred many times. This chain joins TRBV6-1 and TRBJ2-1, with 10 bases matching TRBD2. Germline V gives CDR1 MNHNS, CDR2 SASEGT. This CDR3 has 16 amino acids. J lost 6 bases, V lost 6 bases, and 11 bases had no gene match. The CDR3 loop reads CASSPLASGSRNEQFF. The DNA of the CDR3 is TGTGCCAGCAGCCCACTGGCTAGCGGGAGCCGCAATGAGCAGTTCTTC.

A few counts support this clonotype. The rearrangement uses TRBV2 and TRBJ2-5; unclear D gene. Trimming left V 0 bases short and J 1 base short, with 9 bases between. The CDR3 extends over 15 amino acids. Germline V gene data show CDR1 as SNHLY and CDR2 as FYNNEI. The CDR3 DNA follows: TGTGCCAGCAGTGAAGCGCAAGTAGCCCAAGAGACCCAGTACTTC. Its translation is CASSEAQVAQETQYF.

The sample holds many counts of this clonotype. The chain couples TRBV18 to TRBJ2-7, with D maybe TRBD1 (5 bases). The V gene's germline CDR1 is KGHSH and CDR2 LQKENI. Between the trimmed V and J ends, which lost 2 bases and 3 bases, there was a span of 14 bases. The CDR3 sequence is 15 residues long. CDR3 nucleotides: TGTGCCAGCTCACCAATCGAGACAGCATTCTACGAGCAGTACTTC. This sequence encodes CASSPIETAFYEQYF.

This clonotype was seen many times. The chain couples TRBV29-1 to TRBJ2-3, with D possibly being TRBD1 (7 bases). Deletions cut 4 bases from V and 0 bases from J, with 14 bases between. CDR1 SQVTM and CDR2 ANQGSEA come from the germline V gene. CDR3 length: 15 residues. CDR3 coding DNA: TGCAGCGTTGGGCGGGACAGCGCTAGCACAGATACGCAGTATTTT. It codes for CSVGRDSASTDTQYF.

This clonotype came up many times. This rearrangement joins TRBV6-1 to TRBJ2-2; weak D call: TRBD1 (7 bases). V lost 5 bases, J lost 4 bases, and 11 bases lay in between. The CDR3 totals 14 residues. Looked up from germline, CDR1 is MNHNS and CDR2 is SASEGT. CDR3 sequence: CASSWQGGTGELFF. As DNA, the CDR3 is TGTGCCAGCAGTTGGCAGGGGGGCACCGGGGAGCTGTTTTTT.

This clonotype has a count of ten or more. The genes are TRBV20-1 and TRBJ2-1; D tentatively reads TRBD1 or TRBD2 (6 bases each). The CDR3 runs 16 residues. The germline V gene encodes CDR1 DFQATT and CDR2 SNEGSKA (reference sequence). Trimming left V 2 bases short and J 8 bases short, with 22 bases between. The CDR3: CSARPVRRGVGHEQFF. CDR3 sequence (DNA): TGCAGTGCTAGACCGGTGAGGAGGGGGGTCGGCCATGAGCAGTTCTTC.

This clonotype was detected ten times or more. CDR3 amino acids: CASSLEISGGYNEQFF. DNA of the CDR3: TGCGCCAGCAGCCTAGAAATTAGCGGGGGGTACAATGAGCAGTTCTTC. J is TRBJ2-1 and V is TRBV5-1; 10 nucleotides match TRBD2. V lost 4 bases and J lost 4; bases outside the gene matches: 8. Per germline, CDR1 SGHRS and CDR2 YFSETQ. The CDR3 has 16 residues.